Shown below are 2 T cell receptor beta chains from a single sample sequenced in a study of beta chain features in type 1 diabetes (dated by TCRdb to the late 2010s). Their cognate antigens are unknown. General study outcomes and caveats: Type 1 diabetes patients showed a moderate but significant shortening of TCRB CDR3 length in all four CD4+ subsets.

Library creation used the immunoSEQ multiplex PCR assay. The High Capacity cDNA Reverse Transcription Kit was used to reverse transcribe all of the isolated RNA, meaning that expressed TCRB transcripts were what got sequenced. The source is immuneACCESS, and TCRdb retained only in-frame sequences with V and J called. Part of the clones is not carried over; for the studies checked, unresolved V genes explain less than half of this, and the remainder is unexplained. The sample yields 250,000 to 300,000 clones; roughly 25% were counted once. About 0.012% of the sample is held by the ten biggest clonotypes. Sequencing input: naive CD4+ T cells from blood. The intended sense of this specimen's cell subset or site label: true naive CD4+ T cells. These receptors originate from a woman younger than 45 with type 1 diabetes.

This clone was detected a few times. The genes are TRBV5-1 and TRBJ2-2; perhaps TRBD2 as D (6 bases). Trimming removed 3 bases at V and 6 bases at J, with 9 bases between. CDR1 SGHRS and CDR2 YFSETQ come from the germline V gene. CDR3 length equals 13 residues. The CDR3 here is CASSWRRAGELFF. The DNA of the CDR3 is TGCGCCAGCAGCTGGAGGAGGGCCGGGGAGCTGTTTTTT.

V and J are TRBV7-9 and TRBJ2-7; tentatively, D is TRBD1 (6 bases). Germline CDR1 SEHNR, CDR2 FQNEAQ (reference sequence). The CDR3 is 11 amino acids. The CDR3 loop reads CAGGYSYEQYF. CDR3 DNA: TGTGCTGGGGGCTATTCCTACGAGCAGTACTTC.